These T cell receptor beta chains were read from a single sample in a study of blood T cell repertoires in COVID-19. Measured with immunoSEQ multiplex PCR; TCRdb has only the in-frame clones, and not every one. This sample carries fewer than 110,000 clones, about 90% of them seen once, and the ten largest clones take around 15%. The specimen sequenced was peripheral blood. The receptors shown here come from a man between 50 and 59 years old with acute or convalescent COVID-19. The CDR3 runs from the conserved cysteine through the conserved F or W. The D gene is left open where the match is weak. Part of the rows lack a size; the others show once, few, many or a class for expanded clones.

TGTGCCAGCAGTGGTGGGGCGTCGTATAATTCACCCCTCCACTTT	CASSGGASYNSPLHF	.	TRBV2	TRBJ1-6	.
TGTGCCAGCAGCTGGGGGAGGGGGGGCGAGACCCAGTACTTC	CASSWGRGGETQYF	.	TRBV11-2	TRBJ2-5	.
TGTGCCAGCAGTGAGGTGTTGGGGGGTGATGGCTACACCTTC	CASSEVLGGDGYTF	.	TRBV2	TRBJ1-2	.
TGTGCCACCAGCTCGCTTGTAGGGGACTATGGCTACACCTTC	CATSSLVGDYGYTF	.	TRBV15	TRBJ1-2	.
TGTGCCTGGAGTGAAACAGGGGTCTATGGCTACACCTTC	CAWSETGVYGYTF	.	TRBV30	TRBJ1-2	TRBD1
TGTGCCAGCAGTCGATCGGGACAGGGGGCATCCACCGGGGAGCTGTTTTTT	CASSRSGQGASTGELFF	.	TRBV28	TRBJ2-2	TRBD1
TGTGCCAGCAGCTCTAGACGGCTAGATGAAAAACTGTTTTTT	CASSSRRLDEKLFF	.	TRBV7-2	TRBJ1-4	.
TGTGCCACCCAGCGGGGGGGGAGCACAGATACGCAGTATTTT	CATQRGGSTDTQYF	.	TRBV2	TRBJ2-3	TRBD2
TGTGCCAGCTCACCTTTGGCAGGGGAGCGCGAGCAGTACTTC	CASSPLAGEREQYF	.	TRBV18	TRBJ2-7	.
TGCGCCAGCAGCTTGGGACTACTGGGTTCAACCCAGTACTTC	CASSLGLLGSTQYF	.	TRBV5-1	TRBJ2-5	.
TGTGCCAGCAGCGTAGCCGGGGTGGGCAATACCTATGGCTACACCTTC	CASSVAGVGNTYGYTF	.	TRBV9	TRBJ1-2	.
TGTGCCAGCAGTCCGGGACAGGGCTTTACGTGGGCCAACGTCCTGACTTTC	CASSPGQGFTWANVLTF	.	TRBV6-6	TRBJ2-6	TRBD1
TGTGCCAGTTACAGGGGCTCTGAAGCTTTCTTT	CASYRGSEAFF	few	TRBV2	TRBJ1-1	TRBD1
TGTGCCGTTGGCCATGGCGGGGAGCTGTTTTTT	CAVGHGGELFF	once	TRBV12-3/TRBV12-4	TRBJ2-2	.
TGTGCCTGGAAGGCGGACAGCCATGAAAAACTGTTTTTT	CAWKADSHEKLFF	.	TRBV30	TRBJ1-4	.
TGTGCCAGCAGCCAAATGGGGACAGAAGCCTACGAGCAGTACTTC	CASSQMGTEAYEQYF	.	TRBV4-2	TRBJ2-7	TRBD1
TGTGCCAGCAGTCCTCTAGCGGGGGGGCCGGTCACCGGGGAGCTGTTTTTT	CASSPLAGGPVTGELFF	.	TRBV6-4	TRBJ2-2	TRBD2
TGTGCCAGCAGCTTCGGGGTGCAGGGGTATTCTGAAGCTTTCTTT	CASSFGVQGYSEAFF	.	TRBV7-2	TRBJ1-1	.
TGTGCCAGCAGCTTTAATCCGGGGTCCTCCTACGAGCAGTACTTC	CASSFNPGSSYEQYF	.	TRBV5-5	TRBJ2-7	.
TGTGCCAGCAGCTTAACCGGGTTTTCCGGGGAGACCCAGTACTTC	CASSLTGFSGETQYF	.	TRBV7-3	TRBJ2-5	.
TGTGCCAGCAGCCGAAGGGGGGACAGTCACTACACCTTC	CASSRRGDSHYTF	.	TRBV6-5	TRBJ1-2	TRBD1
TGTGCCAGCTCACCAGGGCAGGGTGGTGGCTACACCTTC	CASSPGQGGGYTF	once	TRBV18	TRBJ1-2	.
TGTGCCAGCTCACCAGACAACCGAGACACTGGAAACACCATATATTTT	CASSPDNRDTGNTIYF	.	TRBV18	TRBJ1-3	.
TGCGCCAGCAGCTCCCCCGGACTAGGACCGAACACTGAAGCTTTCTTT	CASSSPGLGPNTEAFF	.	TRBV5-1	TRBJ1-1	.
TGTGCCAGCAGCTTAGGTTCGGACTATGGCTACACCTTC	CASSLGSDYGYTF	.	TRBV7-8	TRBJ1-2	.
TGTGCCAGTTTTGGGGACAGGGGAAACACCATATATTTT	CASFGDRGNTIYF	.	TRBV19	TRBJ1-3	TRBD1
TGTGCCAGCACTCCCCAGGGCTTCCACGAGCAGTACTTC	CASTPQGFHEQYF	.	TRBV7-9	TRBJ2-7	.